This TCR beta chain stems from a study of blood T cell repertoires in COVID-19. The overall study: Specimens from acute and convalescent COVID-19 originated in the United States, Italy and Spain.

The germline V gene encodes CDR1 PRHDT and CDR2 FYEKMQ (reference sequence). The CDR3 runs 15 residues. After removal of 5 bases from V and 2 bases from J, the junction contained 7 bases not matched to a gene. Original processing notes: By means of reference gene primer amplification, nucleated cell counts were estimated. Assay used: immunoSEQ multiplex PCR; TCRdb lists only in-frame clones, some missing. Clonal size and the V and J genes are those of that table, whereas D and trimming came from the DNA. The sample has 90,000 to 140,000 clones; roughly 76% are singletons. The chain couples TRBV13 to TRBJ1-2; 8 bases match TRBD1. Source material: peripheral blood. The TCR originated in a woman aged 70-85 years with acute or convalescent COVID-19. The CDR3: CASSPATGANYGYTF. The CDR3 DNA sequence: TGTGCCAGCAGCCCGGCGACAGGGGCGAACTATGGCTACACCTTC.